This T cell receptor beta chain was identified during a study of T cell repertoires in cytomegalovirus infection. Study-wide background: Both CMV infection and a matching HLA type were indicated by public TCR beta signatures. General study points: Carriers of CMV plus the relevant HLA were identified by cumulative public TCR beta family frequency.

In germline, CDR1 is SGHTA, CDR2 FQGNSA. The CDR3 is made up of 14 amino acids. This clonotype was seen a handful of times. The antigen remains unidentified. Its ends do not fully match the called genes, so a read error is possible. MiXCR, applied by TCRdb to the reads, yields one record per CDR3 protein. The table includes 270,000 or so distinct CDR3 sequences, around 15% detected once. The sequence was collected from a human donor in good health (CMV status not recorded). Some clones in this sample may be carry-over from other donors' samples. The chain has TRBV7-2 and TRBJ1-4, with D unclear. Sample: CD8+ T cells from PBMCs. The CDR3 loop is CASGFRVSGEKLFF. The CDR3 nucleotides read TGTGCCAGCGGCTTTCGGGTTTCGGGTGAAAAACTGTTTTTT.